Listed below are T cell receptor beta chains from one sample, sequenced in a study of blood T cell repertoires in COVID-19. Produced via immunoSEQ multiplex PCR; TCRdb's table is partial and in-frame only. This table holds some 83,000 clones, around 81% found once. Sequenced sample: peripheral blood. The receptors shown here come from a man older than 75 with acute or convalescent COVID-19. Each CDR3 is given with its conserved first and last residue. The D gene is left open where the match is weak. Rows may omit the clone size; those that give it use once, few, many or a size class.

>NA|TRBJ2-1|few|TRBV9
TGTGCCAGCAGCGTAGGACAAAATGAGCAGTTCTTC
CASSVGQNEQFF
>TRBD2|TRBJ2-1|NA|TRBV13
TGTGCCAGCAGCCCCCTTTTAGCGGGTTGGGCCTACAATGAGCAGTTCTTC
CASSPLLAGWAYNEQFF
>NA|TRBJ2-7|NA|TRBV2
TGTGCCAGCAGGCTCACAGGGCCAGCCTACGAGCAGTACTTC
CASRLTGPAYEQYF
>NA|TRBJ1-2|once|TRBV28
TGTGCCAGCAGTGCCCCAGGGAGGGCGGGGTATGGCTACACCTTC
CASSAPGRAGYGYTF
>NA|TRBJ2-1|NA|TRBV5-6
TGTGCCAGCAGCTTTAGGGGTGTGAATGAGCAGTTCTTC
CASSFRGVNEQFF
>NA|TRBJ1-1|NA|TRBV29-1
TGCAGCGTTGTCGAGGGGGTGTCAGAAGCTTTCTTT
CSVVEGVSEAFF
>TRBD1|TRBJ1-2|NA|TRBV6-5
TGTGCCAGCAGATCGGACAGGGGAGGGAACTATGGCTACACCTTC
CASRSDRGGNYGYTF
>NA|TRBJ2-1|NA|TRBV18
TGTGCCAGCTCATCGACTAGTATCAATGAGCAGTTCTTC
CASSSTSINEQFF
>NA|TRBJ1-2|NA|TRBV6-2/TRBV6-3
TGTGCCAGCAGTTATGGGGGGGCTTGGTACACCTTC
CASSYGGAWYTF
>NA|TRBJ1-5|NA|TRBV28
TGTGCCAGCAGTTTCTCGGTGAGGGGCAATCAGCCCCAGCATTTT
CASSFSVRGNQPQHF
>NA|TRBJ2-3|NA|TRBV2
TGTGCCAGCACCTTTCTTAGGGGGAGAGATACGCAGTATTTT
CASTFLRGRDTQYF
>NA|TRBJ2-7|NA|TRBV5-5
TGTGCCAGCAGCTTGCAAGACAGCTACGAGCAGTACTTC
CASSLQDSYEQYF
>TRBD1|TRBJ1-4|NA|TRBV18
TGTGCCAGCTCACTCCAGGGGGAAGAAAAACTGTTTTTT
CASSLQGEEKLFF
>TRBD1|TRBJ1-5|NA|TRBV18
TGTGCCAGCTCAGGACAGGTTAGCAATCAGCCCCAGCATTTT
CASSGQVSNQPQHF
>TRBD1|TRBJ1-4|NA|TRBV5-1
TGCGCCAGCAGATCAGACCAGGGGGAAGCGAAACTGTTTTTT
CASRSDQGEAKLFF
>TRBD2|TRBJ2-1|NA|TRBV29-1
TGCAGCGTTTCCGGGACTAGCGGGAGTCAGTTCTTC
CSVSGTSGSQFF
>TRBD1|TRBJ1-5|NA|TRBV27
TGTGCCAGCAGTTCTCGGGACAGGGGATTCGATAGCAATCAGCCCCAGCATTTT
CASSSRDRGFDSNQPQHF
>NA|TRBJ1-6|NA|TRBV14
TGTGCCAGCAGCCAAAAGACGGGGTCACCCCTCCACTTT
CASSQKTGSPLHF
>TRBD2|TRBJ2-3|NA|TRBV6-5
TGTGCCAGCAAAGTAGCGGGAGTAAGAGATACGCAGTATTTT
CASKVAGVRDTQYF
>TRBD2|TRBJ2-5|NA|TRBV27
TGTGCCAGCAGTTCGACTAGCGCCCAAGAGACCCAGTACTTC
CASSSTSAQETQYF
>NA|TRBJ2-1|NA|TRBV28
TGTGCCAGCAGCTCTAGACTAGTCTACAATGAGCAGTTCTTC
CASSSRLVYNEQFF
>NA|TRBJ2-7|NA|TRBV19
TGTGCCAGTAGCCGGACGGGGTCCTACGAGCAGTACTTC
CASSRTGSYEQYF
>NA|TRBJ2-4|NA|TRBV28
TGTGCCAGCAGTTTCCAGGGCCTCAAAAACATTCAGTACTTC
CASSFQGLKNIQYF
>NA|TRBJ2-7|NA|TRBV7-2
TGTGCCAGCAGCTTAAGCGCTACCTACGAGCAGTACTTC
CASSLSATYEQYF
>NA|TRBJ1-1|once|TRBV28
TGTGCCAGCAGCCAGAACACTGAAGCTTTCTTT
CASSQNTEAFF
>TRBD1|TRBJ1-1|once|TRBV5-1
TGCGCCAGCAGCTATACAGGGGGAGGCACTGAAGCTTTCTTT
CASSYTGGGTEAFF
>NA|TRBJ1-5|NA|TRBV7-2
TGTGCCAGCAGCTCCAGTCCCAATCAGCCCCAGCATTTT
CASSSSPNQPQHF
>NA|TRBJ2-7|NA|TRBV6-1
TGTGCCAGCAGTGAAACTTACAGGGTCTTAAACTACGAGCAGTACTTC
CASSETYRVLNYEQYF
>TRBD2|TRBJ2-1|NA|TRBV2
TGTGCCAGCAGTGATGAGCGGGAGCCCTACAATGAGCAGTTCTTC
CASSDEREPYNEQFF
>NA|TRBJ1-5|NA|TRBV6-2/TRBV6-3
TGTGCCAGCAGCAACAGGGAAGGGCCCCAGCATTTT
CASSNREGPQHF
>NA|TRBJ2-7|NA|TRBV29-1
TGCAGCGTTGAGGGGGGATGGGGACGGGACGAGCAGTACTTC
CSVEGGWGRDEQYF
>TRBD1|TRBJ1-2|NA|TRBV28
TGTGCCAGCAAAGTAGCGGGACAGAGCTATGGCTACACCTTC
CASKVAGQSYGYTF
>TRBD2|TRBJ2-1|NA|TRBV10-3
TGTGCCATCAGTTCCTCTAGCGGGACCTCCTACAATGAGCAGTTCTTC
CAISSSSGTSYNEQFF
>NA|TRBJ2-1|NA|TRBV5-1
TGCGCCAGCAGCGCGGCCCTGGACAATGAGCAGTTCTTC
CASSAALDNEQFF
>NA|TRBJ1-1|NA|TRBV2
TGTGCCAGCAGTGTGGGGACTTCGATATTT
CASSVGTSIF
>NA|TRBJ2-3|NA|TRBV5-1
TGCGCCAGCAGCTTACTTATAGACACAGATACGCAGTATTTT
CASSLLIDTDTQYF
>TRBD2|TRBJ2-1|NA|TRBV10-2
TGCGCCAGCACTCCGGGAGGGCCTCCCAATGAGCAGTTCTTC
CASTPGGPPNEQFF
>NA|TRBJ1-5|NA|TRBV3-1/TRBV3-2
TGTGCCAGCAGCACGACAGCGAATAGCAATCAGCCCCAGCATTTT
CASSTTANSNQPQHF
>NA|TRBJ1-5|NA|TRBV18
TGTGCCAGCTCACCACAAGGGGGCAATCAGCCCCAGCATTTT
CASSPQGGNQPQHF
>TRBD1|TRBJ2-7|NA|TRBV19
TGTGCCAGTAGCACTGGGACAGGAAGCTCCTACGAGCAGTACTTC
CASSTGTGSSYEQYF
>NA|TRBJ1-3|NA|TRBV20-1
TGCAGTGCCTTAGGAAACACCATATATTTT
CSALGNTIYF
>TRBD1|TRBJ1-5|once|TRBV18
TGTGCCAGCTCTCCGACAGGGCAGGGGGCTAACAATCAGCCCCAGCATTTT
CASSPTGQGANNQPQHF
>NA|TRBJ2-1|once|TRBV29-1
TGCAGCGTTGAGGTAGCTAGAAGTGAGCAGTTCTTC
CSVEVARSEQFF
>NA|TRBJ1-5|many|TRBV28
TGTGCCAGCAGTTTAAGCAGGTTTCAATATCAGCCCCAGCATTTT
CASSLSRFQYQPQHF